The sample holds one count of the clone carrying this T cell receptor (beta chain). Its cognate antigen is unknown. The data are from a study of OX40 agonist ivuxolimab in advanced cancers. For the study at large: Six ivuxolimab dose levels, 0.01 to 10 mg/kg, were given intravenously every 2 weeks. Allowance was made for prior anti-PD-1, anti-PD-L1 or anti-CTLA-4 therapy, and roughly 40% had some. Three patients, one with hepatocellular carcinoma and two with cutaneous melanoma, achieved partial responses. Study conclusions and caveats: Circulating CD4+ and CD8+ T cells showed clonal expansion by week 6 at 0.1 to 3.0 mg/kg.

The germline V gene has CDR1 KGHSH and CDR2 LQKENI. The CDR3 is made up of 17 amino acids. V was clipped by 2 bases and J by 5 bases; unmatched bases: 10. Repertoires were generated with immunoSEQ multiplex PCR, while TCRdb's copy carries only in-frame clones and drops some. Here the sample spans 60,000 to 75,000 clones, around 93% being singletons. The receptor comes from an adult with an advanced solid tumor such as melanoma, head and neck, liver or kidney cancer. The V and J genes are TRBV18 and TRBJ2-1; 9 bases fit TRBD2. Material: CD4+ or CD8+ T cells sorted from blood, obtained in a trial of the OX40 agonist ivuxolimab. CDR3 region: CASSPKTGLAGNNEQFF. The CDR3 nucleotides are TGTGCCAGCTCACCAAAGACGGGACTAGCCGGGAACAATGAGCAGTTCTTC.